This T cell receptor (beta chain) came from a study of T cell responses to AZD1222 COVID-19 vaccine. Study at large: It was second doses at about 4 or about 12 weeks that were pooled. General study findings and limits: Of the AZD1222 recipients, only five to seven were seropositive at baseline. The study found Spike-specific TCR breadth and depth rose after two AZD1222 doses. White British ancestry dominated among donors, who included more females, and clonal diversity was possibly underestimated.

Concerning this clone: Its antigen is undetermined.

Germline V lookup: CDR1 LGHDT, CDR2 YNNKEL (reference sequence). The V gene end was trimmed by 5 bases and the J gene end by 4 bases; junction bases not matched to a gene: 6. The CDR3 loop spans 15 amino acids. This table comes from immunoSEQ multiplex PCR, and its TCRdb copy is limited to in-frame clones, with some not included. The sample lists some 130,000 clones; about nine tenths were seen once. This chain links TRBV3-1 (or the pseudogene TRBV3-2) with TRBJ2-7; 12 positions match TRBD2. Sequenced material: peripheral blood, taken on day 0 of AZD1222 vaccination. This TCR derives from an adult in good health. CDR3 DNA sequence: TGTGCCAGCAGCATAGGGACTAGCGGGCCATACGAGCAGTACTTC. Amino acids: CASSIGTSGPYEQYF.